The 15 T cell receptor beta chains listed next were all sequenced from one sample in a study of blood T cell repertoires in COVID-19. The data were produced by immunoSEQ multiplex PCR, yet TCRdb's version contains in-frame clones alone and is incomplete. The sample records about 210,000 clones, around 85% being singletons. The sample was peripheral blood. All receptors come from a man in his forties with acute or convalescent COVID-19.

This CDR3 reads CSVVGPTGEQFF. CDR3 nucleotide sequence: TGCAGCGTTGTTGGGCCAACCGGTGAGCAGTTCTTC. This rearrangement joins TRBV29-1 to TRBJ2-1; D gene unclear. V was cut by 4 bases and J by 9 bases, with 13 bases left in between. Per germline, CDR1 SQVTM and CDR2 ANQGSEA. The CDR3 runs to 12 residues.

This clone was observed once. This rearrangement joins TRBV19 to TRBJ1-5, with D tentatively TRBD1 (5 bases). The germline V gene has CDR1 LNHDA and CDR2 SQIVND (reference sequence). Trimming left V 5 bases short and J 2 bases short, with 16 bases between. This CDR3 comprises 16 residues. CDR3 sequence (DNA): TGTGCCAGTAGTCCAAGTAAAGGGGAGGGCAATCAGCCCCAGCATTTT. Its translation: CASSPSKGEGNQPQHF.

This clone was picked up a small number of times. The genes are TRBV5-6 and TRBJ2-4; TRBD1 matches 10 bases. CDR1 is SGHDT and CDR2 is YYEEEE in the germline V gene. This CDR3 comprises 18 residues. V was pared by 3 bases and J by 0 bases, with 9 bases of the junction left unmatched. The CDR3 protein is CASSCMGTGEPAKNIQYF. In nucleotides, the CDR3 is TGTGCCAGCAGCTGTATGGGGACAGGGGAACCAGCCAAAAACATTCAGTACTTC.

This sequence joins TRBV10-2 and TRBJ2-7; weak D call: TRBD1 (6 bases). Germline V gene lookup returns CDR1 WSHSY and CDR2 SAAADI. The CDR3 runs 14 residues. Trimming stripped 3 bases from V and 6 bases from J, with 15 bases between. The CDR3 loop is CASSERRGIGEQYF. The CDR3 nucleotides are TGCGCCAGCAGTGAACGCAGGGGCATCGGCGAGCAGTACTTC.

In nucleotides, the CDR3 is TGCGCCAGCAGCTTGGAGCCAGCGGGATCCCTACACGAGCAGTACTTC. Its translation is CASSLEPAGSLHEQYF. This chain joins TRBV5-1 and TRBJ2-7; 7 bases fit TRBD2. The CDR3 is 16 residues long. The germline V gene has CDR1 SGHRS and CDR2 YFSETQ. Unmatched junction bases numbered 11, after V lost 0 bases and J lost 5 bases.

The chain combines TRBV28 with TRBJ2-7; the match to TRBD2 covers 9 bases. V shed 6 bases, J shed 5 bases, and the junction held 11 bases outside the gene matches. This CDR3 has 15 residues. Per germline, CDR1 MDHEN and CDR2 SYDVKM. This CDR3 is CASRGGLAGINEQYF. The CDR3 DNA follows: TGTGCCAGCAGGGGTGGTCTAGCGGGAATCAACGAGCAGTACTTC.

The genes are TRBV19 and TRBJ2-3; D is unresolved. The germline V gene encodes CDR1 LNHDA and CDR2 SQIVND (reference sequence). The CDR3 has 14 residues. Deletions cut 6 bases from V and 0 bases from J, with 10 bases between. Here the CDR3 reads CASSEVRSTDTQYF. The CDR3, as DNA: TGTGCCAGTAGCGAAGTGAGGAGCACAGATACGCAGTATTTT.

The DNA for the CDR3 is TGTGCCTGGAGTGGACAGGATGGGCAGCCCCAGCATTTT. Translating gives CAWSGQDGQPQHF. J is TRBJ1-5 and V is TRBV30; TRBD1 is a possible D gene (6 bases). V lost 1 base and J 7 bases, leaving 11 bases between the germline ends. Per germline, CDR1 GTSNPN and CDR2 SVGIG (reference sequence). The CDR3 contains 13 residues.

The chain uses TRBV2 and TRBJ2-3; 7 nucleotides match TRBD1. Germline V gene data show CDR1 as SNHLY and CDR2 as FYNNEI. The V and J ends lost 6 bases and 1 base, in that order; junction bases with no gene match: 10. This CDR3 comprises 16 residues. For the CDR3, the DNA is TGTGCCAGCAGGGATTTCTACAGGGGTGGCACAGATACGCAGTATTTT. It translates to CASRDFYRGGTDTQYF.

This rearrangement joins TRBV6-2 or TRBV6-3 to TRBJ2-7; D remains unclear. This CDR3 spans 11 amino acids. The V gene lost 6 bases and the J gene lost 3 bases, with 6 bases spanning the gap. CDR1 and CDR2 from the germline V gene are MNHEY and SVGEGT. CDR3 loop: CASSPYYEQYF. CDR3 coding DNA: TGTGCCAGCAGCCCTTACTACGAGCAGTACTTC.

This rearrangement joins TRBV19 to TRBJ1-3, with D maybe TRBD1 (5 bases). Germline V gene sequence: CDR1 LNHDA, CDR2 SQIVND (reference sequence). This CDR3 is 15 amino acids long. V lost 4 bases and J lost 0, with 10 bases in between. The CDR3 protein is CASSRDLPSGNTIYF. CDR3 sequence (DNA): TGTGCCAGTAGTAGGGACTTACCCTCTGGAAACACCATATATTTT.

The rearrangement joins TRBV6-6 to TRBJ1-6; weak D call: TRBD1 (5 bases). The CDR3 runs to 16 residues. Germline lookup yields CDR1 MNHNY and CDR2 SVGAGI (reference sequence). Deletions cut 5 bases from V and 0 bases from J, with 11 bases between. CDR3 sequence (DNA): TGTGCCAGCAGTCGGGGCTACGACTCCTATAATTCACCCCTCCACTTT. The encoded protein is CASSRGYDSYNSPLHF.

The chain uses TRBV13 and TRBJ1-6; 10 nucleotides align to TRBD1. The CDR3 runs to 16 residues. In germline, CDR1 is PRHDT, CDR2 FYEKMQ (reference sequence). The J segment lost 7 bases and the V segment lost 7 bases, leaving 10 bases of the junction unmatched. This CDR3 reads CASNTGTGVKNSPLHF. For the CDR3, the DNA is TGTGCCAGCAATACCGGGACAGGGGTAAAAAATTCACCCCTCCACTTT. Together with reference TRBV13 and TRBJ1-6, the CDR3 gives the full variable domain: AAGVIQSPRHLIKEKRETATLKCYPIPRHDTVYWYQQGPGQDPQFLISFYEKMQSDKGSIPDRFSAQQFSDYHSELNMSSLELGDSALYFCASNTGTGVKNSPLHFGNGTRLTVT.

V gene TRBV5-4 combines with J gene TRBJ2-7; 9 positions agree with TRBD2. The CDR3 sequence is 14 residues long. The junction had 7 bases not matched to a gene; V was cut back by 3 bases and J by 6 bases. The germline V gene has CDR1 SGHNT and CDR2 YYREEE (reference sequence). The CDR3 DNA reads as TGTGCCAGCAGCTCGCCGGGACTAGCTGCCGAGCAGTACTTC. Protein: CASSSPGLAAEQYF.

This chain uses TRBV28 with TRBJ2-5, with 7 positions matching TRBD1. Per the germline V gene, CDR1 is MDHEN and CDR2 is SYDVKM. There are 16 residues in the CDR3. With V trimmed by 1 base and J by 0 bases, 5 bases remained unmatched. The CDR3 DNA reads TGTGCCAGCAGTTTATCCAGGGGGTGGTACCAAGAGACCCAGTACTTC. Residues: CASSLSRGWYQETQYF.